This entry lists 11 T cell receptor beta chains sequenced from one sample in a study of post-analysis software for immune sequencing data. Study outcomes and limitations: The five TRBV segments detected at higher frequency in patients than in controls included TRBV5-6, TRBV5-1 and TRBV20-1.

Unique molecular identifiers were present in the TCR beta cDNA libraries. Using its own MiXCR run on the PCR reads, TCRdb lists one record per CDR3 protein. Of a few hundred thousand distinct CDR3 sequences listed, approximately 38% were seen once; the top ten hold 10% to 15%. For these receptors, no antigen is known. The specimen sequenced was blood. The receptor set was obtained from a girl between 10 and 17 years old with multiple sclerosis.

V and J are TRBV5-1 and TRBJ2-7, with D possibly called TRBD1 or TRBD2 (6 bases each). This CDR3 is built from 12 residues. Germline V CDR1 and CDR2: SGHRS, YFSETQ. V gave up 7 bases and J gave up 2 bases, with 10 bases separating them. The CDR3, as DNA: TGCGCCAGCCCGGGGGCGACCTACGAGCAGTACTTC. Its protein product is CASPGATYEQYF.

The rearrangement links TRBV6-1 to TRBJ2-6, with D possibly TRBD2 on 5 matching bases. Trimming left V 7 bases short and J 1 base short, with 26 bases between. Germline-derived CDR1 and CDR2 are MNHNS and SASEGT. This CDR3 comprises 20 residues. CDR3 sequence (DNA): TGTGCCAGCACCGCCCGTCGAGGGAGCCTTACCGAATCTGGGGCCAACGTCCTGACTTTC. This gives the protein CASTARRGSLTESGANVLTF.

The J gene is TRBJ2-5, the V gene TRBV29-1; no clear D gene. CDR1 is SQVTM, CDR2 ANQGSEA, per germline. This CDR3 has 12 residues. The V and J ends lost 5 bases and 2 bases respectively, with 9 bases between them. The CDR3 region is CSVRAVQETQYF. For the CDR3, the DNA is TGCAGCGTTAGGGCAGTACAAGAGACCCAGTACTTC. Drawing the rest from reference TRBV29-1 and TRBJ2-5, the complete variable domain is SAVISQKPSRDICQRGTSLTIQCQVDSQVTMMFWYRQQPGQSLTLIATANQGSEATYESGFVIDKFPISRPNLTFSTLTVSNMSPEDSSIYLCSVRAVQETQYFGPGTRLLVL.

In its sample, this clonotype was seen a few times. Its ends do not fully match the called genes, so a read error is possible. The chain couples TRBV11-3 to TRBJ2-3; D not resolved. The CDR3 contains 14 residues. Per the germline V gene, CDR1 is SGHNT and CDR2 is YENEEA. The CDR3, as DNA: TGTGCCAGCAACTTAGAAGCCAGGACAGATACGCAGTATTTT. It yields the protein CASNLEARTDTQYF.

The genes are TRBV2 and TRBJ2-7; D tentatively reads TRBD1 or TRBD2 (5 bases each). The CDR3 runs 15 residues. Germline V lookup: CDR1 SNHLY, CDR2 FYNNEI. V was trimmed by 6 bases and J by 1 base, leaving 16 bases between them. The CDR3 region has the DNA TGTGCCAGCAGGGGCGAGGGGCGCGGATCCTACGAGCAGTACTTC. It codes for CASRGEGRGSYEQYF.

The J gene is TRBJ1-2, the V gene TRBV10-3; D not resolved. The CDR3 is 12 amino acids. V was clipped by 4 bases and J by 3 bases, with 6 bases between them. The germline CDR1 and CDR2 sequences are ENHRY and SYGVKD. The CDR3 sequence is CAISAGDYGYTF. CDR3 DNA: TGTGCCATCAGTGCAGGCGACTATGGCTACACCTTC.

The genes are TRBV3-1 and TRBJ2-7; the D gene could be TRBD1 or TRBD2 (5 bases each). The CDR3 consists of 12 residues. V lost 4 bases, J lost 6 bases, and 10 bases lay in between. The germline CDR1 and CDR2 sequences are LGHDT and YNNKEL (reference sequence). The chain's CDR3 is CASSRTGREQYF. The CDR3 coding sequence is TGTGCCAGCAGCCGGACGGGGCGCGAGCAGTACTTC.

The chain links TRBV5-1 to TRBJ2-1; 9 bases align to TRBD2. The trim removed 0 bases at V and 8 bases at J, leaving 9 bases unmatched. From germline, CDR1 is SGHRS and CDR2 YFSETQ. The CDR3 consists of 16 residues. The CDR3 DNA reads TGCGCCAGCAGCTTGGTGAGCGGGGGGCTCTTCGATGAGCAGTTCTTC. This sequence encodes CASSLVSGGLFDEQFF. The full variable domain, in which reference TRBV5-1 and TRBJ2-1 provide the parts outside the CDR3, is KAGVTQTPRYLIKTRGQQVTLSCSPISGHRSVSWYQQTPGQGLQFLFEYFSETQRNKGNFPGRFSGRQFSNSRSEMNVSTLELGDSALYLCASSLVSGGLFDEQFFGPGTRLTVL.

The V call is TRBV4-1, the J call TRBJ1-1; D gene uncertain. Germline V gene lookup returns CDR1 MGHRA and CDR2 YSYEKL. V was trimmed by 1 base and J by 4 bases, leaving 16 bases between them. The CDR3 totals 16 residues. CDR3 region: CASSQVGGFVGTEAFF. CDR3 nucleotides: TGCGCCAGCAGCCAAGTGGGAGGATTTGTGGGCACTGAAGCTTTCTTT.

This clonotype has only a few counts. The chain joins TRBV9 to TRBJ2-3; D call uncertain. The V end lost 1 base, the J end lost 2 bases, and 8 bases lay between the germline ends. There are 14 residues in the CDR3. Germline V CDR1 and CDR2: SGDLS, YYNGEE. Written as DNA, the CDR3 is TGTGCCAGCAGCGTATGGACCAACACAGATACGCAGTATTTT. This codes for CASSVWTNTDTQYF.

This clonotype was observed a few times. The V and J genes are TRBV3-1 and TRBJ2-7; a weak D match, TRBD2 (5 bases). The last part of the DNA fits TRBJ2-5 better; the J call may be wrong. The CDR3 runs 17 residues. Germline CDR1 is LGHDT and CDR2 is YNNKEL (reference sequence). Here the CDR3 DNA reads TGTGCCAGCAGCCAAGAAGGAACTAAGGGAGAACTGGAGACCCAGTACTTC. Translated, it gives CASSQEGTKGELETQYF.